What follows is one T cell receptor (beta chain) and its context. Trimming pared 10 bases from V and 5 bases from J, leaving 11 bases between. Germline values: CDR1 MDHEN, CDR2 SYDVKM. The CDR3 contains 12 residues. This sample was taken from a study of shared clonotypes between healthy human individuals. Some clones are missing from TCRdb's copy, which holds only in-frame ones; the method was immunoSEQ multiplex PCR. The table has hundreds of thousands of clones, 85% to 95% seen once. CD8 cells classed as naive were CD45RO-negative and positively selected for CCR7, excluding terminally differentiated effector memory CD45RA+ cells.

The chain recombines TRBV28 with TRBJ2-2; tentatively, D is TRBD2 (6 bases). The sample taken for sequencing was naive CD8+ T cells sorted from blood. This TCR derives from a woman in her twenties or thirties in good health. CDR3 bases: TGTGCCACTCATGGGGGGACCGGGGAGCTGTTTTTT. Protein: CATHGGTGELFF.